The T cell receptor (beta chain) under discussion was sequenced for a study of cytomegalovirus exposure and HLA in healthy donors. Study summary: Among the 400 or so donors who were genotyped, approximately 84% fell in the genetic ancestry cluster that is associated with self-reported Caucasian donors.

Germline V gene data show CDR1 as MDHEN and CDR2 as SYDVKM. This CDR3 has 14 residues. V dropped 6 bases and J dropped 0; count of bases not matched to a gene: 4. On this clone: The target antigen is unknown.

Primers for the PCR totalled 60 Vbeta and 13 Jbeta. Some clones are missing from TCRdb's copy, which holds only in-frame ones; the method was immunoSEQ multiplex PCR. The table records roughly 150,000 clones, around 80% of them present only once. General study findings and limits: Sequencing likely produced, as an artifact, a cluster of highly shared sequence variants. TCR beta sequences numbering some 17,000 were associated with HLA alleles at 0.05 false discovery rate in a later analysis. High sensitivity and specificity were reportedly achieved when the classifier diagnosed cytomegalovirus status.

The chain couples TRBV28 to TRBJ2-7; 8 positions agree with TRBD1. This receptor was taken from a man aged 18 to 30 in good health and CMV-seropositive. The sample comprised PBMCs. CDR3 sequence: CASRTTGGSYEQYF. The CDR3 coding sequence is TGTGCCAGCAGAACTACAGGGGGCTCCTACGAGCAGTACTTC.